These 4 T cell receptor beta chains share one sample of origin, sequenced in a study of T-cell reconstitution after alpha-beta-depleted transplantation in children. The library targeted TCRbeta and was prepared with unique molecular identifiers. Each CDR3 protein gets one entry after TCRdb re-called the PCR reads with MiXCR. Found here are some 520,000 distinct CDR3 sequences, less than 35% of them singletons; the top ten hold around 2.3%. Sequences were derived from PBMCs from the stem cell graft donor, sampled from the stem cell graft. The receptors were sampled from a human donor who donated a stem cell graft to a child with aplastic anemia.

This clonotype was seen only a few times. The V and J genes are TRBV27 and TRBJ2-2; D might be TRBD1 (6 bases). The length of the CDR3 is 14 residues. The V end lost 5 bases, the J end lost 5 bases, and 12 bases lay between the germline ends. Germline V gene sequence: CDR1 MNHEY, CDR2 SMNVEV (reference sequence). The CDR3 is CASSRQGWTGELFF. DNA for the CDR3: TGTGCCAGCAGTAGGCAGGGGTGGACCGGGGAGCTGTTTTTT.

The gene calls are TRBV15 and TRBJ2-5; D is perhaps TRBD1 (5 bases). Trimming took 1 base from V and 2 from J, leaving 8 bases between them. In germline, CDR1 is LNHNV, CDR2 YYDKDF (reference sequence). The CDR3 is 14 residues long. CDR3 bases: TGTGCCACCAGCAGAGTCAGGGAACAAGAGACCCAGTACTTC. Protein sequence: CATSRVREQETQYF.

This clonotype was seen a few times. This chain uses TRBV29-1 with TRBJ1-2; no firm D call. There are 13 residues in the CDR3. Trimming removed 1 base at V and 3 bases at J, with 9 bases between. Germline CDR1 SQVTM, CDR2 ANQGSEA. CDR3 sequence (DNA): TGCAGCGTTGAAGTGTCGGCATACTATGGCTACACCTTC. This codes for CSVEVSAYYGYTF. The full variable domain, its missing parts supplied by reference TRBV29-1 and TRBJ1-2, is SAVISQKPSRDICQRGTSLTIQCQVDSQVTMMFWYRQQPGQSLTLIATANQGSEATYESGFVIDKFPISRPNLTFSTLTVSNMSPEDSSIYLCSVEVSAYYGYTFGSGTRLTVV.

A few counts support this clonotype. The chain carries TRBV24-1 and TRBJ2-2, with 9 nucleotides matching TRBD1. CDR3 length: 15 residues. V shed 9 bases and J 5 bases; nucleotides not matched to a gene: 9. Per the germline V gene, CDR1 is KGHDR and CDR2 is SFDVKD. The CDR3 sequence is CATASGTGKTGELFF. The CDR3 coding sequence is TGTGCCACCGCTTCCGGGACAGGGAAAACCGGGGAGCTGTTTTTT.